This T cell receptor (beta chain) came from a study of blood T cell repertoires in COVID-19. For the study at large: Whether acute or convalescent, the COVID-19 samples came from the United States, Italy and Spain. From T cells, B-cell-depleted T cells, or PBMCs came the material, which was cDNA or gDNA.

In the original workflow: Cell counts per sample came from amplifying reference gene primers. Profiling relied on immunoSEQ multiplex PCR, and the TCRdb table lists in-frame clones only, not all of them. V and J calls and clone size are given by that table; D and trimming were obtained from the DNA. This sample has about 16,000 clones, with approximately 80% found just once. The source of this sequence is a woman aged 70 to 79 with active COVID-19. The sequencing sample was made of peripheral blood.

The CDR3 loop is CASSVKLFRDTQYF. The CDR3 DNA is TGTGCCAGCAGCGTAAAACTGTTTCGGGATACGCAGTATTTT. The chain uses TRBV9 and TRBJ2-3; no reliable D call. V was pared by 1 base and J by 6 bases, with 12 bases between. CDR3 length: 14 amino acids. From germline, CDR1 is SGDLS and CDR2 YYNGEE.